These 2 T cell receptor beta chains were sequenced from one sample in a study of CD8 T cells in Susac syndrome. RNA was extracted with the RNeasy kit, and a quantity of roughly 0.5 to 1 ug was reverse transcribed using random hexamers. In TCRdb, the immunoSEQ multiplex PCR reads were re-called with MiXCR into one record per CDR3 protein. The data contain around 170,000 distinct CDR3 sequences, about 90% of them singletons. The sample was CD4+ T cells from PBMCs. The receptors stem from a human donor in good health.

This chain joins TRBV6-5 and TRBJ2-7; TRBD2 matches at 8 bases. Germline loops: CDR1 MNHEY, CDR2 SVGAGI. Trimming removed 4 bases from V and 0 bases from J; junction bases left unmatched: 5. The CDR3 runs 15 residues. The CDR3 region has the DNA TGTGCCAGCAGTTCCCCGGGGGGGAACTCCTACGAGCAGTACTTC. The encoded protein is CASSSPGGNSYEQYF.

CDR3 coding DNA: TGCGCCAGCAGTCAATTTGCCCCCCGGAGCCTGAACACCGGGGAGCTGTTTTTT. This sequence encodes CASSQFAPRSLNTGELFF. The rearrangement links TRBV23-1 to TRBJ2-2, with unresolved D. TRBV23-1 is treated as an ORF (open reading frame) with a function not yet certain. V lost 1 base, J lost 1 base, and 16 bases lay in between. The CDR3 length is 18 residues.